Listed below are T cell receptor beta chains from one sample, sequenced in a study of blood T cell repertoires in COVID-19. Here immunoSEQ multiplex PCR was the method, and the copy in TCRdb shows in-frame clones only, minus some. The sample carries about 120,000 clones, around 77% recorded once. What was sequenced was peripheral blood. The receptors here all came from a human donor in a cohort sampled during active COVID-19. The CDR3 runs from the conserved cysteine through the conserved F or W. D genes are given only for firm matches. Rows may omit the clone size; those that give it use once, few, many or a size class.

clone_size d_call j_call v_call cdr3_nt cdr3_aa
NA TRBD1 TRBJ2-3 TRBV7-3 TGTGCCAGCAGTCCTCGGGGACAGCCTAGCACAGATACGCAATATTTT CASSPRGQPSTDTQYF
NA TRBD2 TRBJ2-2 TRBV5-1 TGCGCCAGCAGCTTCAACGTCCGCGGGAGTGCGAACACCGGGGAGCTGTTTTTT CASSFNVRGSANTGELFF
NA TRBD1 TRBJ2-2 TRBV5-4 TGTGCCAGCAGCCGACAGGGAACCACCGGGGAGCTGTTTTTT CASSRQGTTGELFF
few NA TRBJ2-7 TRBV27 TGTGCCAGCAGTTTGGCAGGGGATGCCGAGCAGTACTTC CASSLAGDAEQYF
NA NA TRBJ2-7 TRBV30 TGTGCCTGGAGTGTAGGGAACAGGCTCTACGAGCAGTACTTC CAWSVGNRLYEQYF
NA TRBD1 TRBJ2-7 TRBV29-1 TGCAGCGTTTCCCCGGGACAGGGTACCGAGCAGTACTTC CSVSPGQGTEQYF
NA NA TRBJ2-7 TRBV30 TGTGCCTGGAGTAAAGGGGGATCCTACGAGCAGTACTTC CAWSKGGSYEQYF
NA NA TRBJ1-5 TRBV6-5 TGTGCCAGCAGTTACAATTCGTCGGCAGGCCCCCAGCATTTT CASSYNSSAGPQHF
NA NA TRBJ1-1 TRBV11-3 TGTGCCAGCAGCTTAGATTTTAAGGGGCGCGCTTTCTTT CASSLDFKGRAFF
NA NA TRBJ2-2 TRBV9 TGTGCCAGCAGCAAAGGACAGCACACCGGGGAGCTGTTTTTT CASSKGQHTGELFF
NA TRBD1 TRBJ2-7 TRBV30 TGTGCCTGGAGCGGGACAGCAGACTACGAGCAGTACTTC CAWSGTADYEQYF
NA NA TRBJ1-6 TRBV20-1 TGCAGTGCGTCCTTAGATTCACCCCTCCACTTT CSASLDSPLHF
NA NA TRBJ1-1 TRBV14 TGTGCCAGCAGCCAAGTCTCCGGTACTGAAGCTTTCTTT CASSQVSGTEAFF
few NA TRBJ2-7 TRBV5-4 TGTGCCAGCAGTGTCTCCGGGGCCTACGAGCAGTACTTC CASSVSGAYEQYF
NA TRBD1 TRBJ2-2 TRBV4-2 TGTGCCAGCAGTCCGAACGAGGGGGCTGGGACCGGGGAGCTGTTTTTT CASSPNEGAGTGELFF
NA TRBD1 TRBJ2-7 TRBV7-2 TGTGCCAGCAGCTTAAGTATGGGACAGGAGAAGTACGAGCAGTACTTC CASSLSMGQEKYEQYF
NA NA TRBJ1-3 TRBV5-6 TGTGCCAGCAGCTTGGGAGCAATTGGAAACACCATATATTTT CASSLGAIGNTIYF
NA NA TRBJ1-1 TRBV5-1 TGCGCCAGCAGCTTGGGGGGCAACACTGAAGCTTTCTTT CASSLGGNTEAFF
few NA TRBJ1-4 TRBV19 TGTGCCAGTAGTGCATCGACAGATCATGGTGAAAAACTGTTTTTT CASSASTDHGEKLFF
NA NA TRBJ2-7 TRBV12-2 TGTGCAAGTCGCTTAAGTCAGCCGAGCGGGTCCTACGAGCAGTACTTC CASRLSQPSGSYEQYF
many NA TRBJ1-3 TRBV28 TGTGCCAGCAGTTTGTTGGGGGCTTCTGCAGGAAACACCATATATTTT CASSLLGASAGNTIYF
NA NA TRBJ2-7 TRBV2 TGTGCCAGCAATGGGGACACCCACTACGAGCAGTACTTC CASNGDTHYEQYF
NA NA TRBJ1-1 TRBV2 TGTGCCAGCAGTCGACTCGCGGGGACTGAAGCTTTCTTT CASSRLAGTEAFF
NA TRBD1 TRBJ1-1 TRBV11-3 TGTGCCAGCAGCTTCGGACAGGGGGAAGCTTTCTTT CASSFGQGEAFF
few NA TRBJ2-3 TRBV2 TGTGCCAGCAGTGAACAGGGTACAGATACGCAGTATTTT CASSEQGTDTQYF
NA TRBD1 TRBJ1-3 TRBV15 TGTGCCACCAGCAGGGGACAGACCTCTGGAAACACCATATATTTT CATSRGQTSGNTIYF
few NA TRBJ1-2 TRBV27 TGTGCCAGCAGTTTAGGGGGCAACTATGGCTACACCTTC CASSLGGNYGYTF
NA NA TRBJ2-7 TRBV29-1 TGCAGCGTACCCCGCAGCGATGGTTACGAGCAGTACTTC CSVPRSDGYEQYF
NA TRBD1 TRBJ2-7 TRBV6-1 TGTGCCAGCAGTGACCGGGACAGGGGCTACGAGCAGTACTTC CASSDRDRGYEQYF
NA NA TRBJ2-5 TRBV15 TGTGCCGTCCGTGTGGGGGGAGCGGAGACCCAGTACTTC CAVRVGGAETQYF
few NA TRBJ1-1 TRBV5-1 TGCGCCAGCAGCTTGTACGTTGGGGAGGGCACTGAAGCTTTCTTT CASSLYVGEGTEAFF
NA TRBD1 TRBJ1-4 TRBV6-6 TGTGCCAGCAGCGACAGGGGAGGTGAAAAACTGTTTTTT CASSDRGGEKLFF
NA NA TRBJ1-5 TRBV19 TGTGCCAGTAGTATTGGAGGGGCTCAGCCCCAGCATTTT CASSIGGAQPQHF
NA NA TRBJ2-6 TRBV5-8 TGTGCCAGCAGCTCCCGTGGCGGGGTTGGGGCCAACGTCCTGACTTTC CASSSRGGVGANVLTF
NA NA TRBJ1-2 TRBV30 TGTGCCTGGACACAACAGCAAGGTATCTCAAACTTC CAWTQQQGISNF
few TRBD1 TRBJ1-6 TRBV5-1 TGCGCCAGCAGCTACGACGGACAGGATAATTCACCCCTCCACTTT CASSYDGQDNSPLHF
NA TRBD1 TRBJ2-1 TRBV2 TGTGCCAGCCAAAGGACAGGGGGCACTGGCAATGAGCAGTTCTTC CASQRTGGTGNEQFF
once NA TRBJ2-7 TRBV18 TGTGCCAGCTCACCCGGGACTTCAAGCTCCTACGAGCAGTACTTC CASSPGTSSSYEQYF
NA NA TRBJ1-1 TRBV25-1 TGTGCCAGCAGTGCAGGGGTGAACACTGAAGCTTTCTTT CASSAGVNTEAFF
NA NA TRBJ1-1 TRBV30 TGTGCCTGGGGACCGGGACAAAAAGGGACTGAAGCTTTCTTT CAWGPGQKGTEAFF
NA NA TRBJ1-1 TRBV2 TGTGCCAGCAGTGAAGTCAGGGAAGCAAAAGCTTTCTTT CASSEVREAKAFF
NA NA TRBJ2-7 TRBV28 TGTGCCAGCCGACAGGTGGGCTACGAGCAGTACTTC CASRQVGYEQYF
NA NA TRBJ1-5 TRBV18 TGTGCCAGCTCACCAGGGGCTGGCAATCAGCCCCAGCATTTT CASSPGAGNQPQHF
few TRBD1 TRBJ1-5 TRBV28 TGTGCCAGCAGGAACAGGGGTTACAATCAGCCCCAGCATTTT CASRNRGYNQPQHF
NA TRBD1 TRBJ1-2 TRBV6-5 TGTGCCAGCAGCCTGACAGGGTATGATGGCTACACCTTC CASSLTGYDGYTF
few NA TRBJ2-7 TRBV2 TGTGCCAGCAGGTCTTTGGAGCAGTACTTC CASRSLEQYF
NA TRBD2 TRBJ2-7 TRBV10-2 TGCGCCAGCTACGGGACTAGCGGGAGCCGCGAGCAGTACTTC CASYGTSGSREQYF
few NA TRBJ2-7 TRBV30 TGTGCCTGGAGTGTACAAGGGGCCGAGCAGTACTTC CAWSVQGAEQYF
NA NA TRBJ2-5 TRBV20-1 TGCAGTGCTAGAGATCGAGAGACCCAGTACTTC CSARDRETQYF